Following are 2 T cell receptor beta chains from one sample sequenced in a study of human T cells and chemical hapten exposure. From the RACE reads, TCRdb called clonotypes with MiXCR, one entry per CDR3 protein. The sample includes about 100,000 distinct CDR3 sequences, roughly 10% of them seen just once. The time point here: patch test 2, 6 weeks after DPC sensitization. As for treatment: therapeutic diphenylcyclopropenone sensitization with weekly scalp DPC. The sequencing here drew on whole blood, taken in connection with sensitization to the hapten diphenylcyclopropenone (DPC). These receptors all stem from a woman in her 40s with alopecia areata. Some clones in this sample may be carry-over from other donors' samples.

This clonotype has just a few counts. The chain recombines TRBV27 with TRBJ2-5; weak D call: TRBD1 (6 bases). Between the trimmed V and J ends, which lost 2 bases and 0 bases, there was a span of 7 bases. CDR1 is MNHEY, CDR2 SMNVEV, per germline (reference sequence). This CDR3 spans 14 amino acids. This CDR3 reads CASSLQGYQETQYF. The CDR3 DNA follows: TGTGCCAGCAGTTTACAGGGGTACCAAGAGACCCAGTACTTC.

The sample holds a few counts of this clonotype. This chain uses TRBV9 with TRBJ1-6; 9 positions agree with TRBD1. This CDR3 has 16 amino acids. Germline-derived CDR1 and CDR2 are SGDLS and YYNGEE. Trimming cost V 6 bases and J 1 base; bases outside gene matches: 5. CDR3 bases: TGTGCCAGCACCACGGACAGGGGATCCTATAATTCACCCCTCCACTTT. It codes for CASTTDRGSYNSPLHF. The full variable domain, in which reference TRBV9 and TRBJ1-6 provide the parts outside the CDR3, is DSGVTQTPKHLITATGQRVTLRCSPRSGDLSVYWYQQSLDQGLQFLIQYYNGEERAKGNILERFSAQQFPDLHSELNLSSLELGDSALYFCASTTDRGSYNSPLHFGNGTRLTVT.